This TCR beta chain was sequenced in a study of T cells in Graves' hyperthyroidism and ophthalmopathy. The V gene's germline CDR1 is MNHEY and CDR2 SMNVEV (reference sequence). With V trimmed by 5 bases and J by 16 bases, 13 bases remained unmatched. This CDR3 has 14 residues. Amplification yielded TCR beta CDR3 regions, with RNA transcripts as the source. TCR CDR3 regions were first amplified by RT-PCR with HTBI primers. TCRdb recomputed calls from the multiplex PCR reads with MiXCR, one row per CDR3 protein. The sample has about 35,000 distinct CDR3 sequences, around half seen once; the top ten hold 5.5% to 8%.

The sequenced sample was blood. This sequence was found in a woman aged 45-65 years with Graves' hyperthyroidism that later progressed to Graves' ophthalmopathy. V gene TRBV27 combines with J gene TRBJ2-2; the match to TRBD1 covers 10 bases. The CDR3 here is CASSPRGTGALPFF. The CDR3 bases are TGTGCCAGCAGTCCCCGGGGGACAGGGGCCTTACCGTTTTTT.